These 8 T cell receptor beta chains originate from one sample sequenced in a study of molecular identifiers for immune sequencing clone quantification. TCRdb analysed the PCR reads with MiXCR anew, one entry per CDR3 protein. The sample lists 550,000 to 750,000 distinct CDR3 sequences, just under 20% occurring once. The specimen sequenced was naive CD8+ T cells from blood, with Jurkat cell RNA spiked in. Subset here: FACS-sorted CD8+CD4-CCR7+CD45RA+ naive T cells. The receptors were gathered from a human donor in good health. Some libraries in this study had Jurkat cell RNA spiked in.

This clonotype was seen a few times. The CDR3 bases are TGTGCCAGCAGCTCCGTGGTCGGGGAGTATTTT. It codes for CASSSVVGEYF. This chain uses TRBV5-6 with TRBJ2-3; perhaps TRBD2 as D (5 bases). Germline-derived CDR1 and CDR2 are SGHDT and YYEEEE. The CDR3 extends over 11 amino acids. Trimming removed 3 bases at V and 13 bases at J, with 12 bases between.

This clonotype was recorded at least ten times. This sequence joins TRBV30 and TRBJ2-5; 10 nucleotides agree with TRBD2. The length of the CDR3 is 14 residues. Germline V gene lookup returns CDR1 GTSNPN and CDR2 SVGIG (reference sequence). The V gene end was trimmed by 1 base and the J gene end by 5 bases; junction bases not matched to a gene: 4. CDR3 nucleotides: TGTGCCTGGAGTGAGCGGGGGGGCCTCGAGACCCAGTACTTC. Amino acid sequence: CAWSERGGLETQYF.

The chain is built from TRBV4-1 and TRBJ2-7; 7 nucleotides match TRBD2. The CDR3 extends over 15 amino acids. Trimming took 1 base from V and 4 from J; bases not matched to a gene: 7. CDR1 MGHRA and CDR2 YSYEKL come from the germline V gene. The CDR3 spells CASSQATSEVYEQYF. DNA for the CDR3: TGCGCCAGCAGCCAAGCTACTAGCGAAGTATACGAGCAGTACTTC.

Regarding this clonotype: A much larger clone differs from this one at a single base, so this may be a read error. V is TRBV12-3 or TRBV12-4 and J is TRBJ1-4; a possible D gene is TRBD1 (5 bases). The CDR3 contains 13 residues. V gave up 4 bases and J gave up 14 bases, with 17 bases separating them. CDR3 sequence reads: CASSSAPPRGLFF. The CDR3 DNA follows: TGTGCCAGCAGTTCCGCCCCTCCCCGGGGGCTGTTTTTT.

A few counts support this clonotype. The chain's CDR3 is CAWSVETATGVSNQPQHF. Here the CDR3 DNA reads TGTGCCTGGAGTGTAGAGACAGCCACAGGAGTTTCCAATCAGCCCCAGCATTTT. V is TRBV30 and J is TRBJ1-5; TRBD1 is a possible D gene (5 bases). The CDR3 is made up of 18 amino acids. Germline CDR1 and CDR2: GTSNPN and SVGIG (reference sequence). Trimming removed 0 bases at V and 3 bases at J, with 21 bases between.

Many counts were recorded for this clonotype. This chain joins TRBV2 and TRBJ2-4; perhaps TRBD1 as D (6 bases). V was cut by 1 base and J by 6 bases, with 16 bases left in between. The CDR3 contains 16 residues. The V gene's germline CDR1 is SNHLY and CDR2 FYNNEI. CDR3 sequence: CASSEVGTPPGNIQYF. As DNA, the CDR3 is TGTGCCAGCAGTGAAGTTGGGACACCCCCGGGAAACATTCAGTACTTC. Together with reference TRBV2 and TRBJ2-4, the CDR3 gives the full variable domain: EPEVTQTPSHQVTQMGQEVILRCVPISNHLYFYWYRQILGQKVEFLVSFYNNEISEKSEIFDDQFSVERPDGSNFTLKIRSTKLEDSAMYFCASSEVGTPPGNIQYFGAGTRLSVL.

This clonotype was observed many times. The chain is built from TRBV2 and TRBJ2-3; D possibly corresponds to TRBD2 (5 bases). CDR1 and CDR2 from the germline V gene are SNHLY and FYNNEI. The V end was cut by 4 bases, the J end by 0 bases, with 11 bases between. CDR3 length equals 15 residues. CDR3 protein: CASSVTIASTDTQYF. CDR3 in DNA: TGTGCCAGCAGTGTGACTATTGCTAGCACAGATACGCAGTATTTT.

This clonotype was recorded at least ten times. The chain employs TRBV6-5 and TRBJ1-2; a weak D match, TRBD1 (5 bases). V was pared by 5 bases and J by 4 bases, with 8 bases between. The CDR3 extends over 12 amino acids. From germline, CDR1 is MNHEY and CDR2 SVGAGI. Here the CDR3 reads CASSTDSYGYTF. CDR3 bases: TGTGCCAGCAGTACTGACAGCTATGGCTACACCTTC.